This T cell receptor (beta chain) was recovered during a study of cytomegalovirus exposure and HLA in healthy donors. Notes on the study in general: TCR beta V- and J-gene trimming was later associated with a missense DCLRE1C variant.

Amplification used 60 Vbeta primers and 13 Jbeta primers. Clones were sequenced by immunoSEQ multiplex PCR, and TCRdb holds only the in-frame ones, with some missing. The sample gives 100,000 to 150,000 clones, 78% of which show up once; around 4% is in the top ten. The CDR3 is made up of 16 amino acids. The V and J ends lost 0 bases and 0 bases respectively, with 10 bases between them. Per germline, CDR1 SGHRS and CDR2 YFSETQ. A word on this clone: Its antigen remains unidentified.

Sequencing input: PBMCs. The gene calls are TRBV5-1 and TRBJ1-3, with D perhaps matching TRBD1 (6 bases). The sequence was obtained from a man in his forties or fifties in good health and CMV-seronegative. This CDR3 is CASSLDRAASGNTIYF. CDR3 in DNA: TGCGCCAGCAGCTTGGACAGGGCGGCCTCTGGAAACACCATATATTTT.